This T cell receptor (beta chain) was identified in a study of shared clonotypes between healthy human individuals. Positively selected for CCR7, the CD45RO-negative cells used as naive CD8 cells excluded terminally differentiated effector memory CD45RA+ cells. The sample holds one count of this clone. V shed 4 bases and J 1 base; nucleotides not matched to a gene: 11. The V gene's germline CDR1 is SGHTA and CDR2 FQGNSA. This CDR3 region has 18 residues. Sequenced by immunoSEQ multiplex PCR; TCRdb stores in-frame clones only, minus some. Among around 2,000,000 clones listed, approximately 95% were seen once.

This TCR came from a young man in good health. Sequenced sample: naive CD8+ T cells sorted from blood. V gene TRBV7-2 combines with J gene TRBJ2-7; TRBD2 aligns across 12 bases. The CDR3 nucleotides read TGTGCCAGCAGCTCTTCGACTAGCGGGAGCAGTCCATCCTACGAGCAGTACTTC. Translation gives CASSSSTSGSSPSYEQYF.